This is a list of T cell receptor beta chains from one sample in a study of blood T cell repertoires in COVID-19. Data came from immunoSEQ multiplex PCR; TCRdb stores just in-frame clones and leaves some out. The sample records some 120,000 clones, roughly 83% being singletons. The sequencing sample was made of peripheral blood. Receptors originate from a man aged 40-49 years with active or convalescent COVID-19. CDR3s include the opening cysteine and the closing phenylalanine or tryptophan. Each record gives: clone size, D gene, V gene, J gene, CDR3 protein, CDR3 DNA. D genes are given only for firm matches. Size is stated for part of the rows, as once, few or many counts, or as a class when the clone is expanded.

>.|.|TRBV6-5|TRBJ1-1
CASSHAGQNTEAFF
TGTGCCAGCAGCCACGCCGGACAGAACACTGAAGCTTTCTTT
>.|.|TRBV28|TRBJ2-7
CASDSSYEQYF
TGTGCCAGCGACAGTTCCTACGAGCAGTACTTC
>once|TRBD1|TRBV4-3|TRBJ1-1
CASSHPDREGTEAFF
TGCGCCAGCAGCCACCCGGACAGGGAGGGTACTGAAGCTTTCTTT
>.|TRBD2|TRBV9|TRBJ2-3
CASSATGGQRTDTQYF
TGTGCCAGCAGCGCTACGGGGGGGCAGCGCACAGATACGCAGTATTTT
>once|.|TRBV18|TRBJ2-2
CASSLAGELFF
TGTGCCAGCTCACTCGCCGGGGAGCTGTTTTTT
>.|TRBD2|TRBV7-3|TRBJ2-2
CASSLEGGQNTGELFF
TGTGCCAGCAGCTTAGAGGGAGGGCAGAACACCGGGGAGCTGTTTTTT
>many|TRBD2|TRBV10-3|TRBJ2-5
CAIREEREGKTQYF
TGTGCCATCAGGGAGGAGCGGGAGGGGAAGACCCAGTACTTC
>.|.|TRBV6-1|TRBJ2-7
CASSEAQYEQYF
TGTGCCAGCAGTGAAGCGCAGTACGAGCAGTACTTC
>.|.|TRBV4-1|TRBJ1-5
CASSQDFGFRLNQPQHF
TGCGCCAGCAGCCAAGATTTTGGGTTCCGACTCAATCAGCCCCAGCATTTT
>.|.|TRBV6-1|TRBJ1-2
CASSETANYGYTF
TGTGCCAGCAGTGAGACTGCTAACTATGGCTACACCTTC
>many|.|TRBV20-1|TRBJ1-6
CSASSRGSSPLHF
TGCAGTGCTAGTTCTAGGGGAAGTTCACCCCTCCACTTT
>few|.|TRBV12-2|TRBJ1-2
CASRFEYSNYGYTF
TGTGCAAGTCGCTTTGAGTACAGTAACTATGGCTACACCTTC
>many|.|TRBV7-9|TRBJ2-7
CASSLGQGIKEQYF
TGTGCCAGCAGCTTAGGGCAGGGGATCAAGGAGCAGTACTTC
>.|.|TRBV27|TRBJ1-2
CASSFRRRNYGYTF
TGTGCCAGCAGTTTTCGACGGAGAAACTATGGCTACACCTTC
>few|TRBD1|TRBV29-1|TRBJ1-5
CSATTTGGAGQPQHF
TGCAGCGCCACAACCACAGGGGGCGCGGGTCAGCCCCAGCATTTT
>.|.|TRBV24-1|TRBJ1-2
CATSDPKDRNYGYTF
TGTGCCACCAGTGACCCAAAAGACAGGAACTATGGCTACACCTTC
>.|.|TRBV14|TRBJ2-7
CASSLQGTSEQYF
TGTGCCAGCAGCCTTCAGGGAACAAGCGAGCAGTACTTC
>.|.|TRBV5-6|TRBJ1-1
CASSAGFTEAFF
TGTGCCAGCAGCGCAGGGTTCACTGAAGCTTTCTTT
>.|TRBD2|TRBV5-1|TRBJ2-2
CATQPGSAGAGELFF
TGCGCCACCCAGCCGGGATCCGCGGGGGCCGGGGAGCTGTTTTTT
>.|TRBD2|TRBV5-1|TRBJ2-1
CASKERGATGDEQFF
TGCGCCAGCAAGGAGCGGGGGGCCACGGGGGATGAGCAGTTCTTC
>.|.|TRBV18|TRBJ1-4
CASSPPRDSTNEKLFF
TGTGCCAGCTCACCACCAAGAGACAGTACTAATGAAAAACTGTTTTTT
>.|.|TRBV6-2/TRBV6-3|TRBJ2-2
CASSYRAIQSPEPNTGELFF
TGTGCCAGCAGTTACCGCGCAATACAGTCCCCCGAACCGAACACCGGGGAGCTGTTTTTT
>.|.|TRBV4-3|TRBJ1-2
CASSQVTGGFGYTF
TGCGCCAGCAGCCAAGTTACTGGGGGCTTCGGCTACACCTTC
>.|.|TRBV7-2|TRBJ1-5
CASSFNGVEPQHF
TGTGCCAGCAGCTTCAACGGAGTCGAGCCCCAGCATTTT
>.|.|TRBV29-1|TRBJ1-3
CSVGSGNTIYF
TGCAGCGTCGGCTCTGGAAACACCATATATTTT
>once|TRBD2|TRBV4-1|TRBJ2-3
CASSQVSGGTDTQYF
TGCGCCAGCAGCCAAGTGAGCGGGGGTACAGATACGCAGTATTTT
>.|.|TRBV12-3/TRBV12-4|TRBJ2-5
CASSPGDETQYF
TGTGCCAGCAGCCCGGGAGACGAGACCCAGTACTTC
>.|TRBD2|TRBV6-5|TRBJ2-3
CASTWTSGSTDTQYF
TGTGCCAGCACCTGGACTAGCGGCTCCACAGATACGCAGTATTTT
>.|.|TRBV11-3|TRBJ2-7
CASSPSQAPYEQYF
TGTGCCAGCAGCCCCTCGCAGGCCCCCTACGAGCAGTACTTC
>.|TRBD1|TRBV10-3|TRBJ1-1
CAISGNRDRVISTEAFF
TGTGCCATCAGTGGAAATAGGGACAGGGTCATTTCCACTGAAGCTTTCTTT
>.|TRBD1|TRBV5-1|TRBJ2-4
CASSPNRQGRGNIQYF
TGCGCCAGCAGCCCCAATCGACAGGGAAGGGGAAACATTCAGTACTTC
>.|.|TRBV24-1|TRBJ2-3
CATSLGGVAADTQYF
TGTGCCACCAGTTTGGGCGGAGTAGCGGCAGATACGCAGTATTTT
>few|TRBD1|TRBV19|TRBJ1-3
CASSIPRRQGAGNTIYF
TGTGCCAGTAGTATCCCTCGTCGGCAGGGGGCCGGAAACACCATATATTTT
>.|TRBD1|TRBV6-5|TRBJ2-1
CASSYLPDRPNEQFF
TGTGCCAGCAGTTACCTCCCGGACAGGCCTAATGAGCAGTTCTTC
>.|.|TRBV28|TRBJ2-5
CASSSEETQYF
TGTGCCAGCAGTTCCGAAGAGACCCAGTACTTC
>.|TRBD1|TRBV29-1|TRBJ1-2
CSVEASRDRAIGYTF
TGCAGCGTTGAAGCCTCAAGGGACAGAGCAATTGGCTACACCTTC